The clone carrying this TCR beta chain appeared many times. As yet, its antigen is unknown. CDR3 size: 17 residues. V lost 5 bases, J lost 1 base, and 6 bases stayed unmatched. The source of the sample is a study of breast tumors, draining lymph nodes, adjacent tissues. Findings and limits, study-wide: The lymph node origin of tumor T cells was framed as consistent with a hypothesis, not demonstrated.

Breast cancer patients provided tissue from their axillary draining lymph nodes. Each CDR3 protein is one row after TCRdb ran MiXCR on the multiplex PCR reads. This table has approximately 230,000 distinct CDR3 sequences, under 35% appearing once. The sequenced sample consisted of axillary lymph node tissue. The chain couples TRBV12-3 or TRBV12-4 to TRBJ1-4; 11 bases map to TRBD1. This TCR derives from a female donor with breast cancer. Some clones in this sample may be carry-over from other donors' samples. The CDR3 bases are TGTGCCAGCAGTCCGGGACAGGGGGGAGAAACTAATGAAAAACTGTTTTTT. It yields the protein CASSPGQGGETNEKLFF.